Included here is one T cell receptor beta chain sequence, with context. V shed 6 bases and J shed 2 bases, with 13 bases lying between them. This CDR3 is 14 amino acids long. Germline assignment: CDR1 MNHNY and CDR2 SVGAGI (reference sequence). In the original workflow: By means of reference gene primer amplification, nucleated cell counts were estimated. Repertoires were generated with immunoSEQ multiplex PCR, while TCRdb's copy carries only in-frame clones and drops some. V and J calls and clone size are as listed in that table; D and trimming were resolved from the DNA. The data show roughly 200,000 clones, about 85% seen once. The sample belongs to a study of blood T cell repertoires in COVID-19. Across the whole study: The United States, Italy and Spain supplied acute and convalescent COVID-19 samples. Sources were T cells, B-cell-depleted T cells, or PBMCs; the material itself was cDNA or gDNA.

Seattle enrolled patients during active infection and tracked them longitudinally. The source of this sequence is a person between 70 and 80 years old with COVID-19, enrolled during active disease. This chain uses TRBV6-6 with TRBJ1-1; D uncertain. Sequenced input: peripheral blood. DNA of the CDR3: TGTGCCAGCAGCCACCCGAACAGTAACACTGAAGCTTTCTTT. This translates into CASSHPNSNTEAFF.